This entry is about one TCR beta chain. The antigen remains undetermined. This entry comes from a study of cytomegalovirus exposure and HLA in healthy donors. Notes on the study in general: In vitro checks showed that a few CMV-associated chains really do target CMV antigens. It was found in a later analysis that first-cohort TCR clusters tended to co-occur in the 120 validation repertoires.

Clones were read by immunoSEQ multiplex PCR, and TCRdb kept only the in-frame ones, dropping some. Counted here are some 66,000 clones, about 97% occurring once; the ten biggest clones make up 1.5% to 2%. The germline gives CDR1 SGHTA, CDR2 FQGTGA. This CDR3 spans 15 amino acids. The ends were cut back, 6 bases at V and 0 bases at J, with 9 bases in the middle. This rearrangement joins TRBV7-3 to TRBJ2-6; a possible D gene is TRBD1 (5 bases). The specimen sequenced was PBMCs. The receptor comes from a young woman in good health and CMV-seropositive. CDR3 in DNA: TGTGCCAGCAGTCGCAGGGACTCTGGGGCCAACGTCCTGACTTTC. Translation gives CASSRRDSGANVLTF.